This entry describes one T cell receptor beta chain. Antigen: not known. The data belong to a study of early T cells in non-severe SARS-CoV-2 infection. The wider study: Bulk RNA taken from unsorted whole blood was sequenced, leaving chains unpaired.

Unique molecular identifiers were added to individual cDNA molecules. In TCRdb, the 5' RACE reads were re-called with MiXCR into one record per CDR3 protein. The sample has 100,000 or so distinct CDR3 sequences, roughly 15% seen once. Regarding the study as a whole: The matching step, a VDJdb search, favored anti-spike CD8 responses and missed private and CD4 specificities.

This specimen was whole blood, taken at baseline. This TCR was sampled from an adult who was a healthcare worker with PCR-confirmed SARS-CoV-2 infection or an uninfected control (not recorded which).

In DNA form, the CDR3 reads TGTGCCAGCAGTACCCTTCCATTGATGCGAATGAACACTGAAGCTTTCTTT. The encoded protein is CASSTLPLMRMNTEAFF. The V call is TRBV6-2 or TRBV6-3, the J call TRBJ1-1; no clear D. Per the germline V gene, CDR1 is MNHEY and CDR2 is SVGEGT. This CDR3 is 17 amino acids long. Trimming left V 5 bases short and J 0 bases short, with 19 bases between.